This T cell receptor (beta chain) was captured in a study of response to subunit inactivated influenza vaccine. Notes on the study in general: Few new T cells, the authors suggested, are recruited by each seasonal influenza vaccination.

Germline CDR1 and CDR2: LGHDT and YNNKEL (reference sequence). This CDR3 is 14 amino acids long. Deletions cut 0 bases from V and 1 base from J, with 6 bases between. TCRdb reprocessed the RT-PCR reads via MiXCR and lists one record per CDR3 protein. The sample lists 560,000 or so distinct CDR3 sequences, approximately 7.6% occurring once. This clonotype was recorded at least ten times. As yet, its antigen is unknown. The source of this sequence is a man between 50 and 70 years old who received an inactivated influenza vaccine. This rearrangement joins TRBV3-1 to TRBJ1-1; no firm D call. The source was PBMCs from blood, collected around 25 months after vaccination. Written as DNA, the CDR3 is TGTGCCAGCAGCCAAGAGGTCAGGAACACTGAAGCTTTCTTT. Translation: CASSQEVRNTEAFF.